The TCR beta chain under discussion was sequenced for a study of PD-L1 blockade in urothelial cancer. About the research overall: After treatment start, blood was analyzed at 3 weeks (second dose) and at 6 weeks. Researchers found blood samples held a median of 141,255 T cells.

Pretreatment and on-treatment blood mononuclear cell samples were taken, totaling between 1 and 8 time points per patient. Generated by immunoSEQ multiplex PCR, the TCRdb table keeps only in-frame clones and is missing some. Among under 40,000 clones listed, approximately 90% were seen once. This CDR3 comprises 15 residues. The V segment lost 8 bases and the J segment 3 bases; nucleotides outside the gene matches: 7. Germline loops: CDR1 MDHEN, CDR2 SYDVKM. The chain is built from TRBV28 and TRBJ2-2, with 9 nucleotides matching TRBD2. This TCR was recovered from a man between 65 and 80 years old with urothelial cancer. This sample comprised PBMCs, obtained around atezolizumab (anti-PD-L1) treatment. CDR3 coding DNA: TGTGCCAGCGGGGGAGTAGCGGGAGACACCGGGGAGCTGTTTTTT. It yields the protein CASGGVAGDTGELFF.